Detailed here is one TCR beta chain. What it recognizes is unknown. The CDR3 spans 15 residues. With 3 bases removed from V and 1 base from J, the gap between germline ends came to 13 bases. Germline-derived CDR1 and CDR2 are SGHDN and FVKESK. The record originates from a study of cytomegalovirus exposure and HLA in healthy donors. The study, taken as a whole, reports: In an earlier analysis, in roughly 600 donors, most V segments appeared productive either ~90% or ~30% of the time.

Both 60 Vbeta primers and 13 Jbeta primers went into the PCR. Method: immunoSEQ multiplex PCR; TCRdb's copy keeps in-frame clones and lacks some. The sample yields roughly 100,000 clones, approximately 77% seen once. The sequenced sample was PBMCs. The receptor was isolated from a woman aged 40 to 50 in good health and CMV-seronegative. This rearrangement joins TRBV14 to TRBJ2-7; D not resolved. The CDR3 coding sequence is TGTGCCAGCAGCCATCAGGCACCAAATTCCTACGAGCAGTACTTC. It specifies CASSHQAPNSYEQYF.